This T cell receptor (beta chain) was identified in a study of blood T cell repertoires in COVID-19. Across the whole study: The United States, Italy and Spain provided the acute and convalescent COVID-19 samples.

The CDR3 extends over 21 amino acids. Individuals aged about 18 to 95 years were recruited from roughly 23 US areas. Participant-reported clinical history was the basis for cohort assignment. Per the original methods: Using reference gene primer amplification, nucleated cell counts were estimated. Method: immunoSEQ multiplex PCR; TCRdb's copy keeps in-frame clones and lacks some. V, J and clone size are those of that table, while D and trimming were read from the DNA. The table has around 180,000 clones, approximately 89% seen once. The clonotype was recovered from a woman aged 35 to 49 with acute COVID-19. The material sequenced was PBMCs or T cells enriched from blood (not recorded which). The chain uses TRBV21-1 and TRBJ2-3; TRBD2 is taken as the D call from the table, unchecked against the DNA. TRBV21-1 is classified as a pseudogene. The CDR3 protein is CASHTTKLKGASGSTTDTQYF. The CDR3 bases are TGTGCCAGTCACACGACAAAACTCAAGGGAGCTAGCGGGAGTACGACGGATACGCAGTATTTT.